One T cell receptor (beta chain) is described in this entry. Study processing details: Nucleated cell counts were estimated from reference gene primer amplification. Sequencing used immunoSEQ multiplex PCR; TCRdb keeps in-frame clones, though not all of them. V and J calls plus clone size are reproduced from that table; the DNA served to infer D and trimming. This sample has about 62,000 clones, with about nine tenths found just once. The source of the sample is a study of blood T cell repertoires in COVID-19. Study in general: Material from acute and convalescent COVID-19 was sourced from the United States, Italy and Spain. PBMCs, B-cell-depleted T cells, or T cells provided the cDNA or gDNA that made up the material.

The V and J ends lost 0 bases and 3 bases, in that order; junction bases with no gene match: 7. The CDR3 extends over 16 amino acids. The germline V gene encodes CDR1 LGHNA and CDR2 YNFKEQ. The sequencing sample was made of peripheral blood. The chain joins TRBV4-2 to TRBJ1-1; 7 bases map to TRBD1. The clonotype comes from a woman at least 80 years old with acute or convalescent COVID-19. CDR3: CASSQDQRGHDTEAFF. The CDR3, as DNA: TGTGCCAGCAGCCAAGATCAAAGGGGGCACGACACTGAAGCTTTCTTT.